The next 5 T cell receptor beta chains were all read from a single sample in a study of cytomegalovirus exposure and HLA in healthy donors. Researchers ran the PCR with 60 Vbeta and 13 Jbeta primers. Profiling relied on immunoSEQ multiplex PCR, and the TCRdb table lists in-frame clones only, not all of them. Among about 190,000 clones, around 80% were seen once, and the ten largest hold about 1.8%. The sample consisted of PBMCs. These TCRs come from a woman in her late teens or twenties in good health and CMV-seronegative.

This chain's CDR3 is CAWSSGTGGQETQYF. The CDR3 region has the DNA TGTGCCTGGAGTTCCGGGACAGGGGGCCAAGAGACCCAGTACTTC. This chain uses TRBV30 with TRBJ2-5, with 11 bases lining up with TRBD1. V lost 2 bases, J lost 1 base, and 3 bases stayed unmatched. The CDR3 runs 15 residues. In germline, CDR1 is GTSNPN, CDR2 SVGIG (reference sequence).

The rearrangement joins TRBV25-1 to TRBJ2-7; 9 bases match TRBD1. J was trimmed by 12 bases and V by 4 bases; bases with no gene match: 13. The CDR3 runs to 14 residues. Germline loops: CDR1 MGHDK, CDR2 SYGVNS. The DNA for the CDR3 is TGTGCCAGCAGTGCCTCCGGGACAGGGAGAGTTCTGTACTTC. This translates into CASSASGTGRVLYF.

The V and J genes are TRBV9 and TRBJ2-1, with D possibly being TRBD2 (6 bases). Germline V gene sequence: CDR1 SGDLS, CDR2 YYNGEE. The CDR3 runs 16 residues. Trimming cost V 0 bases and J 6 bases, with 16 bases left between them. CDR3 sequence (DNA): TGTGCCAGCAGCGTAGGGCATGCTAGCGTCACCAATGAGCAGTTCTTC. It encodes CASSVGHASVTNEQFF.

The V gene is TRBV18, the J gene TRBJ1-6; TRBD1 might be the D (5 bases). Trimming removed 3 bases at V and 0 bases at J, with 18 bases between. The germline gives CDR1 KGHSH, CDR2 LQKENI. CDR3 size: 19 residues. In DNA form, the CDR3 reads TGTGCCAGCTCACCCCGGGGGGGTGGGGCGAGCTCCTATAATTCACCCCTCCACTTT. This encodes CASSPRGGGASSYNSPLHF.

A single count supports this clone. The chain uses TRBV19 and TRBJ2-1; D remains ambiguous. Germline V gene sequence: CDR1 LNHDA, CDR2 SQIVND (reference sequence). The ends were cut back, 0 bases at V and 7 bases at J, with 7 bases in the middle. The CDR3 contains 13 residues. The CDR3 bases are TGTGCCAGTAGTATAGATCGCGGAAATGAGCAGTTCTTC. It is translated as CASSIDRGNEQFF.